This T cell receptor (beta chain) was retrieved from a study of human T cells and chemical hapten exposure. Turning to the study itself: Recorded diagnoses among the mostly female patients were alopecia areata, totalis or universalis. It was small differences in pooled library volume that mainly caused per-sample TCR yields to vary.

Time point specified: patch test 1, 2 weeks after DPC sensitization. Indicated treatment: therapeutic diphenylcyclopropenone sensitization with weekly scalp DPC. Each CDR3 protein is one row after TCRdb ran MiXCR on the RACE reads. The sample shows roughly 72,000 distinct CDR3 sequences, under 13% of them seen only once. Germline values: CDR1 MGHDK, CDR2 SYGVNS. The CDR3 has 18 amino acids. V was pared by 4 bases and J by 1 base, with 3 bases of the junction left unmatched. The receptor was derived from a woman aged 50 to 60 with alopecia areata. Some clones in this sample may be carry-over from other donors' samples. The chain employs TRBV25-1 and TRBJ2-6, with 14 nucleotides matching TRBD2. This specimen was whole blood, taken in connection with sensitization to the hapten diphenylcyclopropenone (DPC). CDR3 in amino acids: CASSAGLAGVSGANVLTF. In DNA form, the CDR3 reads TGTGCCAGCAGTGCGGGACTAGCGGGAGTTTCTGGGGCCAACGTCCTGACTTTC.